This T cell receptor (beta chain) emerged from a study of T-cell reconstitution after alpha-beta-depleted transplantation in children. This clonotype was seen repeatedly, ten times or more. Unique molecular identifiers were used to barcode this TCRbeta library. TCRdb used MiXCR to reprocess the PCR reads, holding one entry per CDR3 protein. This sample yields roughly 220,000 distinct CDR3 sequences, of which approximately 9.8% are seen a single time; approximately 5% belongs to the top ten. Germline-derived CDR1 and CDR2 are SGHRS and YFSETQ. V lost 0 bases to trimming and J lost 4 bases; unmatched junction nucleotides: 5. This CDR3 is 16 amino acids long.

The chain employs TRBV5-1 and TRBJ2-1, with 9 bases lining up with TRBD2. This TCR derives from a human donor who donated a stem cell graft to a child with SCID. The sample in question was PBMCs from the stem cell graft donor, obtained from the stem cell graft. CDR3 protein: CASSLAALAGYNEQFF. CDR3 coding DNA: TGCGCCAGCAGCTTGGCCGCACTAGCGGGTTACAATGAGCAGTTCTTC.